This T cell receptor (beta chain) was profiled in a study of blood T cell repertoires in COVID-19 (dated by TCRdb to the early 2020s). A note on the overall study: Samples from collaborators originated in the United States, Italy and Spain and spanned both the acute and convalescent phases of COVID-19. Nearly every sample came with metadata listing a de-identified subject ID, COVID-19 status, age in years and sex. The dataset comprised deeply sampled blood TCRbeta repertoires from subjects exposed to, actively infected with, or recovered from COVID-19. The material from the prospective study consisted of cDNA or gDNA derived from T cells, B-cell-depleted T cells, or PBMCs. The repertoires were made available in a free public database intended to serve as a resource for research on the immune response to SARS-CoV-2. The samples were drawn from the first 160 participants of the ongoing ImmuneRACE study and from 1,254 subjects provided by 6 global collaborators. Where available, HLA class I and class II types were obtained from metadata supplied by the sample provider rather than from assay-based typing. What the study reported, not specific to this receptor: How much clinical and demographic metadata was included differed by source and by participant, and the metadata was provided uncurated.

The immunoSEQ Assay, a bias-controlled multiplex PCR, was used to amplify TCRbeta CDR3 regions from genomic DNA. Per the authors' processing: The number of nucleated cells in each sample was estimated from the amplification of reference gene primers within the assay. To quantify the absolute abundance of each unique TCRbeta CDR3 rearrangement, sequence reads were collapsed and filtered. For each sample, productive Simpson clonality was calculated as the square root of Simpson's diversity index over productive rearrangements. TCRdb retrieved this table from immuneACCESS and kept in-frame rearrangements only. Not all clones are present; in checked studies, unresolved V genes account for under half, and no reason is known for the remainder. That table gives V, J and clone size, and the DNA gave D and trimming. Here the sample has 200,000 to 300,000 clones; roughly 89% occur a single time. The leading ten clones occupy 2.5% to 3% of the sample.

Participants in the prospective study were aged roughly 18 to 100 years, lived in approximately 26 United States geographic areas, and enrolled through a virtual design. In the prospective study, participants were assigned to cohorts based on the clinical history participants reported in a screening survey and a study questionnaire. Mobile phlebotomists in the prospective study collected whole blood, serum and a nasopharyngeal or oropharyngeal swab from every participant. Additional blood draws and questionnaires over a 2-month period could optionally be provided by prospective study participants. Before DNA extraction, prospective study blood samples were shipped either frozen or at room temperature. This clone has only one observation. The clone's antigen remains unknown. Base-call qualities are not available, and no considerably larger clone is one nucleotide away. For CDR1 and CDR2, the germline V gene (reference sequence) lists LNHDA and SQIVND. From the cysteine up to the phenylalanine, the CDR3 has a length of 16 residues. The read is trimmed to its CDR3 DNA, 48 bases read in frame from base 1. V loses 1 base of germline sequence and J loses 8 bases, and the interval between the two ends is 18 bases.

Sequenced sample: PBMCs or T cells enriched from blood (not recorded which). This TCR came from a woman aged 25 to 39 with acute COVID-19. This chain joins TRBV19 to TRBJ2-1, with TRBD2 as a weak D call on 6 bases. The sequenced DNA: TGTGCCAGTAGTATAGTAATCGCGGGGAGAATGGATGAGCAGTTCTTC. This yields the protein CASSIVIAGRMDEQFF.